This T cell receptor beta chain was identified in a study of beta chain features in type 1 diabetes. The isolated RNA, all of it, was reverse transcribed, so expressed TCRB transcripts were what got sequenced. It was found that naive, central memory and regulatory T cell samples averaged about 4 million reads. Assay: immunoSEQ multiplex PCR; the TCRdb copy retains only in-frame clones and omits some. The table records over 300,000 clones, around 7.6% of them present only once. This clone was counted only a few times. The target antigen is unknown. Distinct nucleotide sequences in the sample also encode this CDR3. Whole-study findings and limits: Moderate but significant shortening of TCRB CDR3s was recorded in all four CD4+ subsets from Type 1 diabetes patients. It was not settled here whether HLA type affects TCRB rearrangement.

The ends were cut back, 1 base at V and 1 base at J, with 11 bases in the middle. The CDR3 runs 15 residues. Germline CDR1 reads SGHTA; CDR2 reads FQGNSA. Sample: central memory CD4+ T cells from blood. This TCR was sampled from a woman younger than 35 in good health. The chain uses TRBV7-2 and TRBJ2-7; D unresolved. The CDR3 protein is CASSLGGVGSYEQYF. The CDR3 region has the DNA TGTGCCAGCAGCTTAGGTGGGGTTGGTTCCTACGAGCAGTACTTC.